This entry lists 5 T cell receptor beta chains sequenced from one sample in a study of type 1 regulatory T cells. TCRdb redid the calling of the reads with MiXCR, one entry per CDR3 protein. This table has 80,000 to 100,000 distinct CDR3 sequences, 25% to 40% appearing once. Material for sequencing was CD4+ T cells, either the whole sample or a sorted fraction (not recorded which). These receptors were obtained from a human donor in good health.

The table lists this clonotype with a few counts. This chain links TRBV4-3 with TRBJ2-7; no firm D call. Germline CDR1 is LGHNA and CDR2 is YSLEER. Trimming cost V 0 bases and J 0 bases, with 9 bases left between them. CDR3 length: 15 residues. The DNA of the CDR3 is TGCGCCAGCAGCCAAGATGGTAGTCCCTCCTACGAGCAGTACTTC. Translation: CASSQDGSPSYEQYF.

This clonotype occurred a few times. In nucleotides, the CDR3 is TGCAGTGCTAGGCTAGGACAGGCATTCGGGACCCAGTACTTC. It is translated as CSARLGQAFGTQYF. The chain joins TRBV20-1 to TRBJ2-5; 7 nucleotides align to TRBD1. This CDR3 is built from 14 residues. Germline V gives CDR1 DFQATT, CDR2 SNEGSKA (reference sequence). V trimming: 3 bases; J trimming: 7 bases; junction bases outside the gene matches: 11.

This clonotype was picked up a small number of times. The chain employs TRBV7-2 and TRBJ1-4; D unclear. V lost 5 bases to trimming and J lost 5 bases, with 9 bases between them. Germline CDR1 reads SGHTA; CDR2 reads FQGNSA. There are 13 residues in the CDR3. CDR3 protein: CASSQTVNEKLFF. The DNA for the CDR3 is TGTGCCAGCAGCCAAACAGTCAATGAAAAACTGTTTTTT.

With respect to this clonotype: This may come from a read error, since a much larger clone is one base off. V is TRBV20-1 and J is TRBJ2-1; D gene unclear. From germline, CDR1 is DFQATT and CDR2 SNEGSKA (reference sequence). The CDR3 totals 12 residues. The CDR3 loop is CSSRGLNNEQFF. The CDR3 DNA sequence: TGCAGTTCTAGAGGCCTAAACAATGAGCAGTTCTTC.

The chain employs TRBV19 and TRBJ1-1, with TRBD1 matching 11 bases. The CDR3 covers 15 residues. Germline CDR1 and CDR2: LNHDA and SQIVND (reference sequence). V lost 5 bases and J lost 0; bases outside the gene matches: 2. CDR3 bases: TGTGCCAGTAGTGGACAGGGGGCGATGAACACTGAAGCTTTCTTT. This encodes CASSGQGAMNTEAFF.